This T cell receptor (beta chain) derives from a study of vaccination and CD4 T cells after COVID-19. The study, taken as a whole, reports: Relatively few convalescent patients were studied; early post-infection timepoints were not included.

V lost 6 bases and J 0 bases, leaving 15 bases between the germline ends. The CDR3 contains 15 residues. Germline CDR1 is DFQATT and CDR2 is SNEGSKA (reference sequence). This clonotype has a handful of counts. Its cognate antigen is unknown. The time point was: late sampling 161 to 241 days after vaccination in a few convalescent patients. Treatment specified: roughly 11-day PBMC culture with coronavirus spike peptide pools or control peptides (ViraFEST assay). The cultures had half their medium swapped for fresh IL-2 medium on days 3 and 7. With the Oncomine TCR Beta short-read assay, DNA from cultured CD4+ T cells was sequenced. The source of extracted genomic DNA was cultured CD4+ T cells. TCRdb itself ran the PCR reads through MiXCR, one entry per CDR3 protein. The table lists approximately 27,000 distinct CDR3 sequences, roughly 38% of them singletons.

This receptor was taken from a human donor who had recovered from COVID-19. The chain is built from TRBV20-1 and TRBJ2-1; a possible D gene is TRBD2 (5 bases). The material sequenced was CD4+ T cells from blood, cultured in vitro, taken about 7 months after SARS-CoV-2 vaccination. The DNA for the CDR3 is TGCAGTGCCCCCTCGCGAGGGAGCTCCTACAATGAGCAGTTCTTC. It codes for CSAPSRGSSYNEQFF.